This TCR beta chain was found in a study of shared clonotypes between healthy human individuals. Study-level points and caveats: The study sampled only blood, and tissue repertoires likely differ.

The donors, all of them Caucasian adults, lived in Nashville, Tennessee. A CD45RA-negative memory subset and a CD45RA+ naive subset were separated from the CD4+ cells. CDR3 length: 13 residues. With 2 bases removed from V and 8 bases from J, the gap between germline ends came to 11 bases. Germline CDR1 reads SGDLS; CDR2 reads YYNGEE. As to this clone: The antigen is unknown.

Assay used: immunoSEQ multiplex PCR; TCRdb lists only in-frame clones, some missing. The table records roughly 2.2 million clones, 85% to 95% of them present only once. V is TRBV9 and J is TRBJ2-1, with D possibly matching TRBD2 (5 bases). The specimen sequenced was naive CD4+ T cells from PBMCs. Documented subset: CD45RA+ positively selected. The sequence was obtained from a man between 18 and 29 years old in good health. Some clones in this sample may be carry-over from other donors' samples. CDR3 sequence reads: CASSVRDYDEQFF. The CDR3 DNA sequence: TGTGCCAGCAGCGTGAGGGATTACGATGAGCAGTTCTTC.